This T cell receptor beta chain was identified in a study of blood T cell repertoires in COVID-19. Looking at the study overall: Specimens from acute and convalescent COVID-19 originated in the United States, Italy and Spain. In each case, the material was cDNA or gDNA derived from T cells, B-cell-depleted T cells, or PBMCs.

Repertoires were generated with immunoSEQ multiplex PCR, while TCRdb's copy carries only in-frame clones and drops some. Of 150,000 to 200,000 clones in the sample, roughly 85% were seen once. CDR1 is LNHDA and CDR2 is SQIVND in the germline V gene (reference sequence). V lost 11 bases and J 2 bases, leaving 21 bases between the germline ends. The CDR3 runs 15 residues. The genes are TRBV19 and TRBJ1-2; weak D call: TRBD1 (6 bases). This receptor was taken from a man in his 60s with active or convalescent COVID-19. Sequencing was done on a sample of peripheral blood. The CDR3 sequence: CACSRDTWLNYGYTF. DNA of the CDR3: TGTGCCTGTTCCCGGGACACATGGCTAAACTATGGCTACACCTTC.